The source of this TCR beta chain is a study of cytomegalovirus exposure and HLA in healthy donors. For the study at large: Out of a few hundred genotyped donors, roughly 78% belonged to the Caucasian-associated ancestry cluster. Study results and limitations: Per published reports, the classifier diagnosed cytomegalovirus status with high specificity and sensitivity.

Germline V gene lookup returns CDR1 MNHNS and CDR2 SASEGT. The CDR3 consists of 13 residues. The V gene end was trimmed by 4 bases and the J gene end by 11 bases; junction bases not matched to a gene: 9. As for this clone: The antigen remains unidentified.

The study ran its PCR with 60 Vbeta and 13 Jbeta primers. Some clones are missing from TCRdb's copy, which holds only in-frame ones; the method was immunoSEQ multiplex PCR. The sample consists of approximately 190,000 clones, approximately 77% of them appearing once. The source of this sequence is a man aged 40-49 years in good health and CMV-seropositive. Sequences were obtained from PBMCs. The V and J genes are TRBV6-1 and TRBJ1-1; 8 bases are shared with TRBD1. The CDR3: CASSARTGFEAFF. The CDR3 DNA sequence: TGTGCCAGCAGTGCTCGGACAGGGTTTGAGGCTTTCTTT.